These 15 T cell receptor beta chains originate from one sample sequenced in a study of T cell responses to AZD1222 COVID-19 vaccine. Only in-frame clones appear in the TCRdb table, and some are missing; sequencing was by immunoSEQ multiplex PCR. Among 65,000 to 85,000 clones listed, 70% to 90% were seen once. Sequencing was performed on peripheral blood, taken on day 0 of AZD1222 vaccination. The source of these receptors is an adult in good health.

The chain is built from TRBV28 and TRBJ2-5, with a weak D call TRBD1 (6 bases). The CDR3 contains 13 residues. Germline CDR1 is MDHEN and CDR2 is SYDVKM. V was cut by 2 bases and J by 4 bases, with 8 bases left in between. The CDR3, as DNA: TGTGCCAGCAGTTTAACAGGGCTAGAGACCCAGTACTTC. It is translated as CASSLTGLETQYF.

V gene TRBV7-2 combines with J gene TRBJ1-2, with unresolved D. This CDR3 has 14 residues. The germline V gene encodes CDR1 SGHTA and CDR2 FQGNSA. V was cut by 1 base and J by 4 bases, with 10 bases left in between. The CDR3 nucleotides read TGTGCCAGCAGCTTAGTCGCGGAAACCTATGGCTACACCTTC. It yields the protein CASSLVAETYGYTF.

This clone was seen a single time. The V call is TRBV7-2, the J call TRBJ2-6; the match to TRBD2 covers 8 bases. The CDR3 sequence is 15 residues long. Trimming removed 8 bases from V and 2 bases from J; junction bases left unmatched: 5. Germline V lookup: CDR1 SGHTA, CDR2 FQGNSA. The DNA of the CDR3 is TGTGCCAGCGGGCCCGGGGGGGCTGGGGCCAACGTCCTGACTTTC. Its protein is CASGPGGAGANVLTF.

The chain is built from TRBV14 and TRBJ2-7; D is unclear. Trimming left V 0 bases short and J 0 bases short, with 9 bases between. The CDR3 spans 15 residues. Germline V gene data show CDR1 as SGHDN and CDR2 as FVKESK. The CDR3 DNA reads as TGTGCCAGCAGCCAAGATATGGGCAGCTCCTACGAGCAGTACTTC. Translation gives CASSQDMGSSYEQYF. The variable domain in full, completed from reference TRBV14 and TRBJ2-7, reads EAGVTQFPSHSVIEKGQTVTLRCDPISGHDNLYWYRRVMGKEIKFLLHFVKESKQDESGMPNNRFLAERTGGTYSTLKVQPAELEDSGVYFCASSQDMGSSYEQYFGPGTRLTVT.

This clone was seen only once. The V gene is TRBV6-5, the J gene TRBJ1-2, with TRBD1 matching 11 bases. CDR1 is MNHEY and CDR2 is SVGAGI in the germline V gene. Losses at the gene ends were 2 bases for V and 8 bases for J; bases not matched to a gene: 4. The CDR3 loop spans 14 amino acids. In DNA, the CDR3 is TGTGCCAGCAGTTACCTGGGACAGGGGGACGGCTACACCTTC. Its translation is CASSYLGQGDGYTF.

This clone came up a few times. This chain joins TRBV5-1 and TRBJ1-2; D is uncertain. The germline V gene encodes CDR1 SGHRS and CDR2 YFSETQ. CDR3 length: 13 residues. Trimming removed 0 bases at V and 5 bases at J, with 8 bases between. The CDR3 coding sequence is TGCGCCAGCAGCTTGGGTCAGCTTTATGGCTACACCTTC. Amino acid sequence: CASSLGQLYGYTF.

The chain recombines TRBV6-4 with TRBJ2-7; perhaps D is TRBD1 or TRBD2 (6 bases each). Trimming cost V 8 bases and J 4 bases, with 21 bases left between them. The germline V gene has CDR1 MRHNA and CDR2 SNTAGT. The CDR3 is 15 residues long. The CDR3 nucleotides read TGTGCCAGCCTACTGACAGGAAACGGGGGATACGAGCAGTACTTC. Its protein product is CASLLTGNGGYEQYF.

This clone was found a few times. V gene TRBV3-1 (or the pseudogene TRBV3-2) combines with J gene TRBJ1-2; D is perhaps TRBD1 (5 bases). V lost 1 base and J 8 bases, leaving 8 bases between the germline ends. In germline, CDR1 is LGHDT, CDR2 YNNKEL (reference sequence). This CDR3 has 12 amino acids. CDR3 residues: CASSQVRGGYTF. The DNA of the CDR3 is TGTGCCAGCAGCCAAGTGAGGGGCGGCTACACCTTC.

J is TRBJ2-7 and V is TRBV19; possibly TRBD1 for D (5 bases). Germline V gene lookup returns CDR1 LNHDA and CDR2 SQIVND (reference sequence). Trimming took 8 bases from V and 5 from J, leaving 19 bases between them. The CDR3 covers 14 residues. DNA of the CDR3: TGTGCCAGTTCTGATAGGGGTTTGTGGGACGAGCAGTACTTC. Translated, it gives CASSDRGLWDEQYF.

This clone was counted between two and nine times. The CDR3, as DNA: TGTGCCAGCAGCTTATCCGGGGTATCTTTGGAGACCCAGTACTTC. Protein sequence: CASSLSGVSLETQYF. The chain couples TRBV7-2 to TRBJ2-5, with a weak D call TRBD2 (5 bases). Germline CDR1 is SGHTA and CDR2 is FQGNSA. The CDR3 runs to 15 residues. Trimming took 2 bases from V and 5 from J, leaving 15 bases between them. Filled out from reference TRBV7-2 and TRBJ2-5, the complete variable domain reads GAGVSQSPSNKVTEKGKDVELRCDPISGHTALYWYRQSLGQGLEFLIYFQGNSAPDKSGLPSDRFSAERTGGSVSTLTIQRTQQEDSAVYLCASSLSGVSLETQYFGPGTRLLVL.

The J gene is TRBJ1-1, the V gene TRBV6-2 or TRBV6-3, with D possibly being TRBD1 (6 bases). V dropped 3 bases and J dropped 5 bases, with 13 bases sitting between them. This CDR3 comprises 14 residues. Germline V lookup: CDR1 MNHEY, CDR2 SVGEGT. The CDR3 reads CASSYTGIKTEAFF. The CDR3 coding sequence is TGTGCCAGCAGTTATACAGGGATTAAGACTGAAGCTTTCTTT.

CDR3 amino acids: CASGPGAGELFF. CDR3 DNA sequence: TGTGCCAGCGGACCAGGGGCCGGGGAGCTGTTTTTT. This rearrangement joins TRBV2 to TRBJ2-2, with a possible D match to TRBD1 (6 bases). The CDR3 covers 12 residues. The germline V and J ends were trimmed by 8 bases and 6 bases, with 10 bases remaining between them. Germline lookup yields CDR1 SNHLY and CDR2 FYNNEI.

V gene TRBV9 combines with J gene TRBJ1-1; D is ambiguous. This CDR3 has 15 amino acids. V was pared by 4 bases and J by 0 bases, with 13 bases between. Germline lookup yields CDR1 SGDLS and CDR2 YYNGEE. The CDR3 DNA is TGTGCCAGCAGCCTTCAAGTGGGGATGAACACTGAAGCTTTCTTT. Its protein product is CASSLQVGMNTEAFF.

This clone showed up just a few times. The chain employs TRBV7-3 and TRBJ1-6; tentatively, D is TRBD1 (5 bases). Germline V lookup: CDR1 SGHTA, CDR2 FQGTGA. The CDR3 sequence is 14 residues long. Trimming removed 3 bases from V and 7 bases from J, with 10 bases in between. DNA for the CDR3: TGTGCCAGCAGCTTTGGGGCTCGGAATTCACCCCTCCACTTT. Its protein is CASSFGARNSPLHF.

The chain uses TRBV27 and TRBJ2-3; either TRBD1 or TRBD2 may supply D (5 bases each). The CDR3 covers 12 residues. Germline loops: CDR1 MNHEY, CDR2 SMNVEV (reference sequence). Trimming left V 9 bases short and J 4 bases short, with 11 bases between. DNA for the CDR3: TGTGCCAGTTCGAGGGGCCCAGATACGCAGTATTTT. Its protein is CASSRGPDTQYF.